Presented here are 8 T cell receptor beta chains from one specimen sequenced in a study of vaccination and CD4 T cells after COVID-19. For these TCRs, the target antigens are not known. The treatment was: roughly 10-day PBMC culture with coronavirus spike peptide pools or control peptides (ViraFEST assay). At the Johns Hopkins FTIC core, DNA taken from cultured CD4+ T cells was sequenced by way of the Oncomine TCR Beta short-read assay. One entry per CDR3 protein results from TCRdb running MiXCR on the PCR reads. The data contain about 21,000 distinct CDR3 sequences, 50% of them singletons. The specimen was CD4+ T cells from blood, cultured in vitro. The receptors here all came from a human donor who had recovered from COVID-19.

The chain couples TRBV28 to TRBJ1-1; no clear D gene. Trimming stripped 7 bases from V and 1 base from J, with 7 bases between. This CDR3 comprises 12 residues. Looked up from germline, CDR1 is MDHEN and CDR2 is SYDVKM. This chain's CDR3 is CASIWQNTEAFF. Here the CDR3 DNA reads TGTGCCAGCATTTGGCAGAACACTGAAGCTTTCTTT. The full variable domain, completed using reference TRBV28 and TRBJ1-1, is DVKVTQSSRYLVKRTGEKVFLECVQDMDHENMFWYRQDPGLGLRLIYFSYDVKMKEKGDIPEGYSVSREKKERFSLILESASTNQTSMYLCASIWQNTEAFFGQGTRLTVV.

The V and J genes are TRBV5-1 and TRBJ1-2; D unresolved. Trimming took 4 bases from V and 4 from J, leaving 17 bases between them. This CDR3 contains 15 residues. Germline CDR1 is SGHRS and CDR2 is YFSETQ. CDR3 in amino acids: CASSAAGLPRYGYTF. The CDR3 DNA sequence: TGCGCCAGCAGCGCCGCGGGTCTTCCGCGCTATGGCTACACCTTC. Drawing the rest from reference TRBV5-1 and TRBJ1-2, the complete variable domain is KAGVTQTPRYLIKTRGQQVTLSCSPISGHRSVSWYQQTPGQGLQFLFEYFSETQRNKGNFPGRFSGRQFSNSRSEMNVSTLELGDSALYLCASSAAGLPRYGYTFGSGTRLTVV.

The DNA of the CDR3 is TGTGCCAGCAGCGTAATGACAGGGGGCAATCAGCCCCAGCATTTT. Residues: CASSVMTGGNQPQHF. V is TRBV12-3 or TRBV12-4 and J is TRBJ1-5, with 8 positions matching TRBD1. The junction had 6 bases not matched to a gene; V was cut back by 6 bases and J by 2 bases. CDR3 length: 15 residues.

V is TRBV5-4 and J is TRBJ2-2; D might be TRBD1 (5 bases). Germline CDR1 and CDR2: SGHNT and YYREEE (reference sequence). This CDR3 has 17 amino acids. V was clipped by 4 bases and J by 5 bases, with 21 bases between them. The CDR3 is CASSPWGPRVQTGELFF. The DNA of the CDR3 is TGTGCCAGCAGCCCCTGGGGCCCTAGGGTCCAAACCGGGGAGCTGTTTTTT.

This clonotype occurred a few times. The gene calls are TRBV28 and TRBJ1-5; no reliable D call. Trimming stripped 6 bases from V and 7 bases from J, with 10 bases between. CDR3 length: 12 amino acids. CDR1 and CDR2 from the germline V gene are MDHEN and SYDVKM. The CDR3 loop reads CASSFPPQPQHF. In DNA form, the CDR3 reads TGTGCCAGCAGCTTCCCACCCCAGCCCCAGCATTTT.

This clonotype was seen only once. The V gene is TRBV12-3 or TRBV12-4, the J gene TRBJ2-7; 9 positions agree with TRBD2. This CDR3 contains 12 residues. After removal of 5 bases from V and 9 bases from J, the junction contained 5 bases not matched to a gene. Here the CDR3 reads CASSPGLAAQYF. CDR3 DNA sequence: TGTGCCAGCAGTCCGGGACTAGCCGCGCAGTACTTC.

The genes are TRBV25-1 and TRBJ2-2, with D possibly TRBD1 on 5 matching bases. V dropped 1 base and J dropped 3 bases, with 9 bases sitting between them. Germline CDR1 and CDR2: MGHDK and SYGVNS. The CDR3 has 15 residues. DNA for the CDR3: TGTGCCAGCAGTGAATCTACAGGCTACACCGGGGAGCTGTTTTTT. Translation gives CASSESTGYTGELFF.

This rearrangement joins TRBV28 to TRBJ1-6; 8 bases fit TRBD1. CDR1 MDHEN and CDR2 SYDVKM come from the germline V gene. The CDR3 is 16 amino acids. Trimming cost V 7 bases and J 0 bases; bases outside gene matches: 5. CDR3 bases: TGTGCCAGCACCCCAACAGGGGGCTCCTATAATTCACCCCTCCACTTT. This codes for CASTPTGGSYNSPLHF.